The sequence of this TCR beta chain was determined in a study of T cells in Graves' hyperthyroidism and ophthalmopathy. Whole-study findings and limits: Ophthalmopathy stood apart from stable hyperthyroidism in a 13 V-J model. Ophthalmopathy got predicted by the model a median 6.5 months before its onset. Most clonotypes that expanded in the thyroid above 0.001 also showed up in blood.

Using RNA transcripts as the source, TCR beta CDR3 regions were amplified. An initial round of RT-PCR targeting the TCR CDR3 relied on the HTBI primer set. TCRdb re-analysed the multiplex PCR reads in MiXCR, keeping a single row per CDR3 protein. The sample records around 620,000 distinct CDR3 sequences, 35% to 55% being singletons. Trimming took 0 bases from V and 1 from J; bases not matched to a gene: 12. Germline values: CDR1 SGHRS, CDR2 YFSETQ. The CDR3 consists of 18 residues. This clonotype was picked up many times. Antigen specificity is unknown. Diagnosis rested on symptoms, serum thyroxine and TRAb, thyroid ultrasound, and orbital computed tomography.

Sequences were obtained from peripheral blood or thyroid tissue (not recorded which). The chain has TRBV5-1 and TRBJ2-7, with 8 bases lining up with TRBD2. The sequence was collected from an adult woman with Graves' disease, either hyperthyroidism or ophthalmopathy (not recorded which). The CDR3 loop is CASSLARGGRNWSYEQYF. The DNA of the CDR3 is TGCGCCAGCAGCTTGGCCCGGGGCGGGAGGAATTGGTCCTACGAGCAGTACTTC.